The 12 T cell receptor beta chains below come from one sample, sequenced in a study of regulatory T cells in long-lasting Graves disease. Combining iRepertoire HTBI primers with Arm-PCR of CDR3 regions, the authors built TCR beta libraries. TCRdb reprocessed the multiplex PCR reads via MiXCR and lists one record per CDR3 protein. The sample yields around 460,000 distinct CDR3 sequences, under 25% seen once. Time point noted: persistent/refractory GD, antithyroid drugs over 5 years with positive TRAb. From PBMCs, RNA was extracted and then used to make the TCR library. This material consisted of peripheral blood mononuclear cells (PBMCs), taken when the disease was refractory, from a patient treated with antithyroid drugs. The receptors derive from a female donor with Graves disease.

This clonotype was detected ten times or more. The chain links TRBV3-1 to TRBJ1-2; perhaps TRBD1 as D (5 bases). Deletions cut 1 base from V and 6 bases from J, with 12 bases between. Germline V gives CDR1 LGHDT, CDR2 YNNKEL (reference sequence). The CDR3 consists of 14 residues. CDR3 residues: CASSQGQGVDGYTF. The CDR3, as DNA: TGTGCCAGCAGCCAAGGGCAGGGCGTGGATGGCTACACCTTC.

This clonotype was detected only a few times. The chain combines TRBV10-3 with TRBJ2-7, with D perhaps TRBD2 (5 bases). The CDR3 loop spans 13 amino acids. V gave up 3 bases and J gave up 5 bases, with 11 bases separating them. The germline gives CDR1 ENHRY, CDR2 SYGVKD. CDR3 sequence: CAISDREGNEQYF. In nucleotides, the CDR3 is TGTGCCATCAGTGATCGAGAGGGAAACGAGCAGTACTTC.

This clonotype showed up many times. The rearrangement links TRBV28 to TRBJ1-5; D gene uncertain. This CDR3 spans 14 amino acids. Between the trimmed V and J ends, which lost 4 bases and 7 bases, there was a span of 14 bases. Germline assignment: CDR1 MDHEN and CDR2 SYDVKM. This CDR3 reads CASSWVGHRQPQHF. The CDR3 bases are TGTGCCAGCAGTTGGGTAGGGCATCGACAGCCCCAGCATTTT.

This clonotype was detected many times. This chain connects TRBV28 to TRBJ1-1; D is unresolved. The CDR3 spans 14 residues. Germline CDR1 and CDR2: MDHEN and SYDVKM. Deletions cut 8 bases from V and 4 bases from J, with 17 bases between. The CDR3 reads CASGFIGGGTEAFF. The CDR3, as DNA: TGTGCCAGCGGATTTATAGGAGGAGGCACTGAAGCTTTCTTT.

The table lists this clonotype with many counts. CDR3 in DNA: TGTGCCAGCAGCCAGACGAGGGCCTATGGCTACACCTTC. Translated, it gives CASSQTRAYGYTF. The chain is built from TRBV7-2 and TRBJ1-2; D is undetermined. CDR3 length equals 13 residues. In germline, CDR1 is SGHTA, CDR2 FQGNSA. The V gene lost 5 bases and the J gene lost 4 bases, with 11 bases spanning the gap. Full variable domain (outside the CDR3, taken from reference TRBV7-2 and TRBJ1-2): GAGVSQSPSNKVTEKGKDVELRCDPISGHTALYWYRQSLGQGLEFLIYFQGNSAPDKSGLPSDRFSAERTGGSVSTLTIQRTQQEDSAVYLCASSQTRAYGYTFGSGTRLTVV.

This clonotype was observed a handful of times. The chain combines TRBV7-8 with TRBJ1-2; D gene uncertain. The CDR3 is 13 amino acids. Trimming took off 0 bases at V and 8 bases at J, with 10 bases between the two ends. Germline V gives CDR1 SGHVS, CDR2 FQNEAQ. The CDR3 DNA follows: TGTGCCAGCAGCTTAGCGTCGGAGGGCGGCTACACCTTC. Its translation: CASSLASEGGYTF.

In its sample, this clonotype was seen once. A far larger clone is one base from this, pointing to a likely read error. The chain is built from TRBV7-2 and TRBJ2-7; 7 bases line up with TRBD1. Germline V lookup: CDR1 SGHTA, CDR2 FQGNSA. The CDR3 totals 15 residues. In DNA form, the CDR3 reads TGTGCCGGCAGCTTAGGACAGGTCAGCTCCTACGAGCAGTACTTC. It translates to CAGSLGQVSSYEQYF.

V gene TRBV7-2 combines with J gene TRBJ2-1, with D possibly called TRBD1 or TRBD2 (6 bases each). V gave up 5 bases and J gave up 6 bases, with 20 bases separating them. The CDR3 length is 16 residues. Germline V gene sequence: CDR1 SGHTA, CDR2 FQGNSA. CDR3 residues: CASSPVHGGQGNEQFF. In DNA form, the CDR3 reads TGTGCCAGCAGCCCTGTGCACGGGGGCCAAGGCAATGAGCAGTTCTTC.

This sequence joins TRBV9 and TRBJ1-2; 8 nucleotides agree with TRBD1. Germline V gene data show CDR1 as SGDLS and CDR2 as YYNGEE. The CDR3 extends over 14 amino acids. V shed 4 bases, J shed 2 bases, and the junction held 4 bases outside the gene matches. As DNA, the CDR3 is TGTGCCAGCAGCTTGACAGGGGAGAACTATGGCTACACCTTC. Protein: CASSLTGENYGYTF.

This clonotype was seen ten or more times. The chain uses TRBV2 and TRBJ1-2, with D possibly being TRBD1 (5 bases). The CDR3 has 17 residues. Trimming took off 4 bases at V and 4 bases at J, with 22 bases between the two ends. Germline CDR1 and CDR2: SNHLY and FYNNEI. CDR3 DNA sequence: TGTGCCAGCAGTGGCCCGGCCGCGACAGCGGGTGGCTATGGCTACACCTTC. Amino acid sequence: CASSGPAATAGGYGYTF.

A word on this clonotype: A read error is possible here, since a much larger clone lies one base away. V gene TRBV7-2 combines with J gene TRBJ1-1; unclear D gene. CDR1 is SGHTA, CDR2 FQGNSA, per germline. V gave up 2 bases and J gave up 6 bases, with 10 bases separating them. The CDR3 spans 13 residues. Written as DNA, the CDR3 is TGTGCCAGCAGCTTATTATCGCGCGCTGAAGCTTTCTTT. It codes for CASSLLSRAEAFF. Full variable domain (missing parts from reference TRBV7-2 and TRBJ1-1): GAGVSQSPSNKVTEKGKDVELRCDPISGHTALYWYRQSLGQGLEFLIYFQGNSAPDKSGLPSDRFSAERTGGSVSTLTIQRTQQEDSAVYLCASSLLSRAEAFFGQGTRLTVV.

Many counts were recorded for this clonotype. The chain couples TRBV10-3 to TRBJ2-7; D is ambiguous. CDR3 length equals 14 residues. Per germline, CDR1 ENHRY and CDR2 SYGVKD. V was trimmed by 6 bases and J by 0 bases, leaving 12 bases between them. CDR3 DNA: TGTGCCATCAGACCGGCGGAACCCTCCTACGAGCAGTACTTC. Its translation is CAIRPAEPSYEQYF.